This TCR beta chain was recovered during a study of T cells after yellow fever vaccination. Study-level information: SMART-Seq v4 Ultra Low Input prepared the low-cell-number fractions.

Generation of TCR cDNA used 5'RACE template switching (which added a universal primer site and UMIs). TCRdb reprocessed the 5' RACE reads via MiXCR and lists one record per CDR3 protein. The sample yields some 670,000 distinct CDR3 sequences, around 12% seen once. Whole-study results and caveats: Booster sampling recovered most clones from primary vaccination (roughly 97% CD4, 88% CD8).

Remarks on this clonotype: What it binds is not known.

The CDR3 consists of 16 residues. Germline loops: CDR1 SGHRS, CDR2 YFSETQ. V lost 1 base and J lost 6; bases outside the gene matches: 10. The starting material was PBMCs, obtained on the day of the yellow fever booster vaccination. This sequence joins TRBV5-1 and TRBJ2-1; the match to TRBD2 covers 7 bases. The sequence was obtained from a man between 25 and 39 years old who received the YFV17D yellow fever vaccine. CDR3 sequence: CASSLSGGSGFNEQFF. The CDR3, as DNA: TGCGCCAGCAGCTTGTCTGGCGGGAGCGGGTTCAATGAGCAGTTCTTC.